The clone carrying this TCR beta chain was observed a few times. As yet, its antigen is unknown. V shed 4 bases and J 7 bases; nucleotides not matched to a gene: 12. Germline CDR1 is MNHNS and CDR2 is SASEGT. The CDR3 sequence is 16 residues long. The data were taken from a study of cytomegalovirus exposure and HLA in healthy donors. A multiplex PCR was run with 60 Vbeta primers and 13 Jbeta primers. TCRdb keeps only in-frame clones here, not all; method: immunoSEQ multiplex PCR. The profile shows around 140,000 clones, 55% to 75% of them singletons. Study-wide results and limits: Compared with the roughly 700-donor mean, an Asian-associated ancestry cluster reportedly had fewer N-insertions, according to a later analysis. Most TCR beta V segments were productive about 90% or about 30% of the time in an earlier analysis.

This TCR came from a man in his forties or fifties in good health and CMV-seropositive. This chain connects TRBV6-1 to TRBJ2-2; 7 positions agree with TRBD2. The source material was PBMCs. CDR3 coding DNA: TGTGCCAGCAGTGTGACGCATTCAGCGGGGTTCGGGGAGCTGTTTTTT. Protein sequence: CASSVTHSAGFGELFF.